These T cell receptor beta chains were read from a single sample in a study of T cells after yellow fever vaccination. A single record per CDR3 protein comes from TCRdb applying MiXCR to the 5' RACE reads. Among 65,000 to 70,000 distinct CDR3 sequences listed, approximately 5% were seen once. The input for sequencing was CD4+ T cells sorted from PBMCs, taken around 15 days after the first yellow fever vaccination. The receptors come from a man aged 18 to 30 who received the YFV17D yellow fever vaccine. Each CDR3 is given without its conserved first and last residue.

10,TRBV20-1,TRBJ2-5,SASRLAETQY
13,TRBV14,TRBJ2-2,ASSPRATNTGELF
12,TRBV20-1,TRBJ1-5,SARGGAKGQPQH
13,TRBV10-3,TRBJ2-5,AISDGTSARETQY
12,TRBV29-1,TRBJ1-1,SVDREGKNTEAF
14,TRBV5-1,TRBJ2-5,ASTTSGTGAPETQY
10,TRBV7-9,TRBJ2-7,ASSATGGARD
12,TRBV28,TRBJ2-2,ASSLGGVTGELF
9,TRBV7-6,TRBJ1-4,ASSTNEKLF
13,TRBV29-1,TRBJ2-1,SVEYLGKLRNEQF
14,TRBV10-3,TRBJ1-2,AISPGTFGGDYGYT
13,TRBV4-3,TRBJ2-2,ASSQDRPSTGELF
13,TRBV20-1,TRBJ1-3,SASAGQGLPNTIY
13,TRBV12-3/TRBV12-4,TRBJ2-1,ASTLAGTRLNEQF
10,TRBV10-3,TRBJ1-2,AISEQVVGYT
11,TRBV20-1,TRBJ1-5,SASIQPNQPQH
12,TRBV11-2,TRBJ1-1,ASSLVAGRVAAF
12,TRBV5-1,TRBJ2-1,ASSWRQGYNEQF
14,TRBV5-4,TRBJ2-6,ASRSAGDSGANVLT
15,TRBV7-2,TRBJ2-3,ASSSQPGGAGTDTQY
14,TRBV6-2/TRBV6-3,TRBJ1-5,ASSPSRGGSNQPQH
12,TRBV18,TRBJ1-2,ASSPNGQGGGYT
11,TRBV18,TRBJ1-1,ASSPGANTEAF
17,TRBV20-1,TRBJ1-1,SARASRIRQGVMNTEAF
11,TRBV7-9,TRBJ1-1,ASSRNGRTEAF
13,TRBV6-1,TRBJ2-3,ASRSTGGPTDTQY
10,TRBV10-3,TRBJ2-5,AISEREETQY
12,TRBV7-2,TRBJ1-6,ASSLVVTNSPLH
11,TRBV5-4,TRBJ2-1,ASSRGGANEQF
12,TRBV9,TRBJ1-5,ASSVGAENQPQH
15,TRBV3-1,TRBJ2-1,ASSQDHSGGKYNEQF
14,TRBV5-6,TRBJ2-3,ASSLIPGQGKDTQY
16,TRBV15,TRBJ2-7,ATSRTGGIHVSSYEQY
13,TRBV5-4,TRBJ2-2,ASSFSGGGTGELF
12,TRBV6-1,TRBJ2-7,ASRVGYNSYEQY
13,TRBV5-1,TRBJ2-1,ASSPTGDSYNEQF
12,TRBV6-1,TRBJ1-1,ASSTPGQKTEAF
15,TRBV5-1,TRBJ2-5,ASSLALLAGGQETQY
12,TRBV6-5,TRBJ2-1,ASTPRGSYNEQF
13,TRBV27,TRBJ1-2,ASSSVGADYYGYT
13,TRBV7-6,TRBJ1-6,ASSLRRGGNSPLH
12,TRBV5-8,TRBJ2-1,ASSLNGVYNEQF
13,TRBV5-1,TRBJ2-4,ASSLDRNSKNIQY
12,TRBV11-2,TRBJ1-4,ASSPRTGSEKLF
10,TRBV19,TRBJ1-2,ASSGTIDGYT
13,TRBV3-1,TRBJ1-5,ASSPTGNSNQPQH
11,TRBV20-1,TRBJ2-3,SARGPGVGLQY
12,TRBV5-6,TRBJ2-7,ASTAGGPFNEQY
13,TRBV12-3/TRBV12-4,TRBJ2-7,ASSFLGQQYYEQY
13,TRBV4-3,TRBJ1-4,ASSQSRGGYEKLF
14,TRBV11-2,TRBJ2-1,ASSSTTGSSYNEQF
9,TRBV20-1,TRBJ2-1,SRGLYNEQF
15,TRBV7-2,TRBJ2-2,ASSFTSGGGGPGELF
10,TRBV7-3,TRBJ2-1,ASSSRQGRQF
11,TRBV7-2,TRBJ1-1,ASSLRGAQVAF
13,TRBV12-3/TRBV12-4,TRBJ1-6,ASSLIARLNSPLH
20,TRBV10-2,TRBJ2-6,ASSEPTGLAGGHPSGANVLT
12,TRBV20-1,TRBJ1-2,SATQGQLNYGYT
12,TRBV5-4,TRBJ1-1,ASSEGTAGTEAF